The entry that follows covers one TCR beta chain sequence. This sample was taken from a study of blood T cell repertoires in COVID-19. Whole-study context: Samples representing acute and convalescent COVID-19 were sourced from the United States, Italy and Spain.

Unmatched junction bases numbered 10, after V lost 4 bases and J lost 2 bases. The V gene's germline CDR1 is SGHRS and CDR2 YFSETQ. CDR3 length: 18 residues. The protocol was immunoSEQ multiplex PCR, while the TCRdb copy is restricted to in-frame clones and leaves out a portion. The table records some 400,000 clones, roughly 80% of them present only once. Sequencing used peripheral blood. The TCR was taken from a human donor with acute or convalescent COVID-19. The donor label of this sample is uncertain. The gene calls are TRBV5-1 and TRBJ2-6; 9 bases fit TRBD1. The CDR3 reads CASSGRQGGLAGANVLTF. The DNA for the CDR3 is TGCGCCAGCAGCGGGAGACAGGGGGGTCTGGCTGGGGCCAACGTCCTGACTTTC. Using reference TRBV5-1 and TRBJ2-6 for the parts outside the CDR3, the full variable domain is KAGVTQTPRYLIKTRGQQVTLSCSPISGHRSVSWYQQTPGQGLQFLFEYFSETQRNKGNFPGRFSGRQFSNSRSEMNVSTLELGDSALYLCASSGRQGGLAGANVLTFGAGSRLTVL.